The rows below give T cell receptor beta chains drawn from one sample of a study of T cell responses to AZD1222 COVID-19 vaccine. Clones were read by immunoSEQ multiplex PCR, and TCRdb kept only the in-frame ones, dropping some. The sample shows 160,000 or so clones, around 90% of them seen only once. The specimen comprised peripheral blood, sampled on day 0 of MenACWY control vaccination. These receptors all stem from an adult in good health. The conserved cysteine and the conserved F or W are not part of the CDR3 here. A D gene is named only where the DNA matches it firmly.

>TRBV11-2|NA|TRBJ1-5
ASSLGGGGRNQPQH
>TRBV6-5|NA|TRBJ2-3
ASRQVNTDTQY
>TRBV7-9|TRBD2|TRBJ2-1
ASSLNGGGSDEQF
>TRBV5-1|NA|TRBJ2-3
ASSPGPQDTQY
>TRBV4-2|TRBD2|TRBJ2-3
ASSQDRRGNTDTQY
>TRBV28|NA|TRBJ2-2
ASNLGLITGELF
>TRBV2|NA|TRBJ2-5
ASSFMGGTQY
>TRBV11-2|TRBD1|TRBJ2-1
ASSLAGGGPYNEQF
>TRBV6-5|NA|TRBJ1-2
ASSDSRKGYGYT
>TRBV7-9|NA|TRBJ1-2
ASSLDSGGYT
>TRBV12-3/TRBV12-4|TRBD2|TRBJ2-1
ASSTAGEREQF